Shown below are 18 T cell receptor beta chains from a single sample sequenced in a study of follicular helper T cells after annual influenza vaccination. Regarding time point: 2015-2016 season, 7 days after influenza vaccination. TCRdb's copy holds only in-frame clones and misses some; the assay was immunoSEQ multiplex PCR. This table holds some 9,600 clones, roughly 80% found once. The sample here was CXCR5+ CD38- circulating T follicular helper cells from blood, taken 7 days after influenza vaccination. Subset: circulating Tfh, non-naive CD4+CXCR5+PD-1+ (ICOS+CD38+ or ICOS-CD38-). The receptors derive from an adult who received the influenza vaccine.

The rearrangement links TRBV28 to TRBJ2-7, with 8 bases aligning to TRBD1. Germline CDR1 reads MDHEN; CDR2 reads SYDVKM. The CDR3 is 14 residues long. Unmatched junction bases numbered 10, after V lost 3 bases and J lost 9 bases. The DNA of the CDR3 is TGTGCCAGCAGTTTTTCGGACAGGGTTTCAGGGCAGTACTTC. Translating it yields CASSFSDRVSGQYF.

The J gene is TRBJ2-7, the V gene TRBV18; tentatively, D is TRBD1 (5 bases). CDR1 is KGHSH, CDR2 LQKENI, per germline. The CDR3 is made up of 14 amino acids. The germline V and J ends were trimmed by 3 bases and 0 bases, with 9 bases remaining between them. The CDR3 sequence: CASSPADSSYEQYF. The CDR3 region has the DNA TGTGCCAGCTCACCCGCAGACAGCTCCTACGAGCAGTACTTC.

The chain employs TRBV30 and TRBJ1-3; 8 bases are shared with TRBD1. The germline gives CDR1 GTSNPN, CDR2 SVGIG (reference sequence). CDR3 length equals 15 residues. V dropped 5 bases and J dropped 1; count of bases not matched to a gene: 7. The CDR3 sequence: CAWGSGGASGNTIYF. For the CDR3, the DNA is TGTGCCTGGGGCTCAGGGGGCGCGTCTGGAAACACCATATATTTT.

The chain recombines TRBV5-1 with TRBJ2-5; D is unclear. Germline lookup yields CDR1 SGHRS and CDR2 YFSETQ. This CDR3 spans 13 amino acids. The ends were cut back, 1 base at V and 1 base at J, with 5 bases in the middle. CDR3 in DNA: TGCGCCAGCAGCTTGTCCAGCCAAGAGACCCAGTACTTC. It encodes CASSLSSQETQYF.

The chain links TRBV4-2 to TRBJ1-1; D ambiguous. The CDR3 has 14 amino acids. V was shortened by 0 bases and J by 5 bases, with 10 bases between the two germline ends. Germline V gives CDR1 LGHNA, CDR2 YNFKEQ. CDR3: CASSQDRRGTEAFF. CDR3 nucleotides: TGTGCCAGCAGCCAAGATCGTCGCGGAACTGAAGCTTTCTTT.

The chain has TRBV5-1 and TRBJ1-3; unclear D gene. V dropped 4 bases and J dropped 2 bases, with 13 bases sitting between them. The germline CDR1 and CDR2 sequences are SGHRS and YFSETQ. The CDR3 is made up of 15 amino acids. DNA for the CDR3: TGCGCCAGCAGCACCTCCTGGACCACTGGAAACACCATATATTTT. It codes for CASSTSWTTGNTIYF.

In its sample, this clone was seen once. The CDR3 region is CASSLLSENEQFF. The CDR3 DNA reads as TGTGCCAGCAGCTTACTGTCGGAGAATGAGCAGTTCTTC. This chain joins TRBV7-8 and TRBJ2-1; D is ambiguous. Germline-derived CDR1 and CDR2 are SGHVS and FQNEAQ. Deletions cut 2 bases from V and 7 bases from J, with 9 bases between. The CDR3 is made up of 13 amino acids.

The chain recombines TRBV30 with TRBJ1-4; D is perhaps TRBD1 (5 bases). Germline V gene lookup returns CDR1 GTSNPN and CDR2 SVGIG (reference sequence). The V and J ends lost 0 bases and 4 bases respectively, with 15 bases between them. There are 16 residues in the CDR3. The CDR3 region has the DNA TGTGCCTGGAGTGTACTAAGAGACAGAAGTAATGAAAAACTGTTTTTT. Its translation is CAWSVLRDRSNEKLFF. The full variable domain, its missing parts supplied by reference TRBV30 and TRBJ1-4, is SQTIHQWPATLVQPVGSPLSLECTVEGTSNPNLYWYRQAAGRGLQLLFYSVGIGQISSEVPQNLSASRPQDRQFILSSKKLLLSDSGFYLCAWSVLRDRSNEKLFFGSGTQLSVL.

J is TRBJ2-7 and V is TRBV7-2; TRBD1 matches at 7 bases. In germline, CDR1 is SGHTA, CDR2 FQGNSA. This CDR3 is 14 amino acids long. Trimming at V came to 5 bases and at J to 1 base, leaving 5 bases not matched to a gene. The CDR3 DNA reads as TGTGCCAGCAGCGTGACAGGGACATCCTACGAGCAGTACTTC. This translates into CASSVTGTSYEQYF.

In its sample, this clone was seen once. The chain carries TRBV5-4 and TRBJ2-7; 10 bases align to TRBD1. Germline assignment: CDR1 SGHNT and CDR2 YYREEE (reference sequence). With V trimmed by 0 bases and J by 2 bases, 5 bases remained unmatched. The CDR3 totals 16 residues. The CDR3 sequence is CASSLAPGQGTYEQYF. DNA of the CDR3: TGTGCCAGCAGCTTGGCCCCGGGACAGGGGACCTACGAGCAGTACTTC.

The V and J genes are TRBV6-1 and TRBJ2-7; D uncertain. Trimming cost V 1 base and J 1 base, with 14 bases left between them. The CDR3 runs 16 residues. The germline V gene has CDR1 MNHNS and CDR2 SASEGT. The CDR3 DNA is TGTGCCAGCAGTGAAGTTGCGAGGCCCGCTTCCTACGAGCAGTACTTC. Its translation: CASSEVARPASYEQYF.

This chain joins TRBV6-1 and TRBJ2-7, with TRBD2 as a possible D gene (5 bases). CDR3 length equals 14 residues. The germline V gene has CDR1 MNHNS and CDR2 SASEGT. Trimming stripped 1 base from V and 5 bases from J, with 12 bases between. CDR3 nucleotides: TGTGCCAGCAGTGAAGAGACCAGAGGGCACGAGCAGTACTTC. It translates to CASSEETRGHEQYF.

This clone came up once. The chain couples TRBV28 to TRBJ2-3, with 7 nucleotides matching TRBD1. V shed 6 bases, J shed 10 bases, and the junction held 7 bases outside the gene matches. CDR1 MDHEN and CDR2 SYDVKM come from the germline V gene. The CDR3 spans 12 residues. In nucleotides, the CDR3 is TGTGCCAGCAGCAGTACAGGGGTGTCGCAGTATTTT. Translation: CASSSTGVSQYF.

A word on this clone: This CDR3 is also generated by other DNA sequences in the sample. The rearrangement links TRBV7-2 to TRBJ2-3; D is unresolved. The CDR3 contains 12 residues. Germline-derived CDR1 and CDR2 are SGHTA and FQGNSA. The V and J ends lost 2 bases and 3 bases respectively, with 3 bases between them. In DNA, the CDR3 is TGTGCCAGCAGCTTATCAACAGATACGCAGTATTTT. Its translation is CASSLSTDTQYF.

V and J are TRBV29-1 and TRBJ2-3, with 8 bases identical to TRBD1. The CDR3 length is 12 residues. CDR1 and CDR2 (germline): SQVTM, ANQGSEA. Trimming at V came to 5 bases and at J to 6 bases, leaving 4 bases not matched to a gene. The CDR3 DNA is TGCAGCGTTTGGACAGGGACGGATACGCAGTATTTT. It encodes CSVWTGTDTQYF.

This chain joins TRBV7-2 and TRBJ2-1; maybe TRBD2 (5 bases). Deletions cut 2 bases from V and 8 bases from J, with 19 bases between. The CDR3 consists of 16 residues. CDR1 SGHTA and CDR2 FQGNSA come from the germline V gene. The CDR3 region has the DNA TGTGCCAGCAGCTTAATTGGCGGTAGCCTTAGCGATGAGCAGTTCTTC. Its translation is CASSLIGGSLSDEQFF. Filled out from reference TRBV7-2 and TRBJ2-1, the complete variable domain reads GAGVSQSPSNKVTEKGKDVELRCDPISGHTALYWYRQSLGQGLEFLIYFQGNSAPDKSGLPSDRFSAERTGGSVSTLTIQRTQQEDSAVYLCASSLIGGSLSDEQFFGPGTRLTVL.

The rearrangement uses TRBV5-1 and TRBJ2-3, with 8 nucleotides matching TRBD1. Trimming cost V 4 bases and J 5 bases; bases outside gene matches: 9. Germline V gives CDR1 SGHRS, CDR2 YFSETQ. The CDR3 is 15 residues long. The CDR3 DNA sequence: TGCGCCAGCAGCCCTTCGGACAGGGAACGAGATACGCAGTATTTT. Protein product: CASSPSDRERDTQYF.

The gene calls are TRBV25-1 and TRBJ2-1; D is unclear. The CDR3 covers 17 residues. Trimming removed 6 bases from V and 0 bases from J, with 18 bases in between. Germline lookup yields CDR1 MGHDK and CDR2 SYGVNS. CDR3 protein: CASSPAAGSYSYNEQFF. CDR3 nucleotides: TGTGCCAGCAGCCCCGCGGCCGGCAGCTACTCCTACAATGAGCAGTTCTTC.